This is a list of T cell receptor beta chains from one sample in a study. TCRdb fed the 5' RACE reads into MiXCR, producing one record per CDR3 protein. The data hold about 12,000 distinct CDR3 sequences, with around 22% observed a single time. The sample comprised naive CD4+ T cells sorted from blood. Every receptor here comes from a female donor with breast cancer. CDR3s include the opening cysteine and the closing phenylalanine or tryptophan. The D gene is left open where the match is weak. The listing skips clone size in some rows; elsewhere it reads once, few, many or a size class.

TRBV5-1 | . | . | CASRGSDTVAFF
TRBV6-5 | . | . | CASSDSGGYGYAF
TRBV10-2 | . | . | CASTEAGQRASGANVLTF
TRBV7-8 | . | . | CASSPGATAFF
TRBV5-1 | . | many | CASSLDFSQPQHF
TRBV20-1 | TRBD2 | . | CSVRPRGGLEQSF
TRBV19 | TRBD1 | . | CASMGTGRTGELFF
TRBV30 | TRBD2 | many | CAWSVHSGRAREQYF
TRBV7-9 | . | once | CASSLMAGPYEQYF
TRBV6-5 | TRBD1 | . | CASSLLGTANQPRHF
TRBV6-6 | TRBD1 | . | CASSRGGSGYNEQFF
TRBV5-1 | TRBD2 | many | CASSLSLAGVIEQFF
TRBV10-3 | TRBD2 | medium-sized | CAIKRESGEQFF
TRBV10-1 | TRBD2 | medium-sized | CASSDASGINEQFF
TRBV7-2 | TRBD1 | many | CASSPDRGREAFF
TRBV7-3 | . | medium-sized | CASSLSGAVSYEQYF
TRBV9 | . | many | CASSVAFGTGETFF
TRBV20-1 | . | . | CSAKEHHNEQFF
TRBV11-2 | . | few | CASSSARWGESYNEQFF
TRBV7-9 | TRBD2 | few | CASSLTSGRHNEQFF
TRBV6-5 | . | . | CASRSVSRRRGEQFF
TRBV20-1 | . | many | CSARDTRKGWDTQYF
TRBV29-1 | . | . | CSVVKGNTQYF